This passage covers 8 T cell receptor beta chains from one sample sequenced in a study of T cell repertoires in cytomegalovirus infection (dated by TCRdb to about 2019). Data came from an Illumina HiSeq 1500. TCRdb reran the public reads through fastp at Q25 and MiXCR, keeping productive beta chains. Every distinct CDR3 protein forms one entry, paired with its most common genes and DNA. This sample lists under 850,000 distinct CDR3 sequences; 35% were detected once. The ten largest clones take up around 2.8% of the sample. The sample was PBMCs. The receptors stem from a human donor in good health (CMV status not recorded). Some clones in this sample may be carry-over from other donors' samples.

This clonotype occurred a few times. The chain couples TRBV28 to TRBJ1-1; 9 nucleotides align to TRBD1. Germline CDR1 and CDR2: MDHEN and SYDVKM. This CDR3 has 15 amino acids. V dropped 5 bases and J dropped 6; count of bases not matched to a gene: 10. The CDR3 sequence is CASSPAGTGISEAFF. The CDR3 bases are TGTGCCAGCAGTCCCGCCGGGACAGGGATCTCTGAAGCTTTCTTT. The full variable domain, in which reference TRBV28 and TRBJ1-1 provide the parts outside the CDR3, is DVKVTQSSRYLVKRTGEKVFLECVQDMDHENMFWYRQDPGLGLRLIYFSYDVKMKEKGDIPEGYSVSREKKERFSLILESASTNQTSMYLCASSPAGTGISEAFFGQGTRLTVV.

The rearrangement links TRBV29-1 to TRBJ2-1; TRBD1 matches 11 bases. The V gene end was trimmed by 1 base and the J gene end by 3 bases; junction bases not matched to a gene: 8. Germline CDR1 reads SQVTM; CDR2 reads ANQGSEA. CDR3 length: 17 amino acids. CDR3: CSVEGAPGTGGYNEQFF. CDR3 nucleotides: TGCAGCGTTGAAGGAGCCCCCGGGACAGGGGGCTACAATGAGCAGTTCTTC.

This chain connects TRBV28 to TRBJ2-2; 7 bases fit TRBD1. This CDR3 spans 16 amino acids. V shed 7 bases and J 7 bases; nucleotides not matched to a gene: 15. The germline gives CDR1 MDHEN, CDR2 SYDVKM. In DNA form, the CDR3 reads TGTGCCAGCAACTTAGAGGGAAGGGGGCTTGACGGGGAGCTGTTTTTT. Protein: CASNLEGRGLDGELFF.

This clonotype has only a few counts. This chain uses TRBV4-2 with TRBJ1-1; D remains ambiguous. The length of the CDR3 is 12 residues. Germline CDR1 and CDR2: LGHNA and YNFKEQ. Trimming removed 3 bases from V and 11 bases from J, with 13 bases in between. This CDR3 reads CASSQEDLRAFF. CDR3 in DNA: TGTGCCAGCAGCCAGGAGGACCTAAGGGCTTTCTTT.

With regard to this clonotype: No conserved phenylalanine or tryptophan is present at the end of the CDR3, so a read error is the likely explanation. This chain uses TRBV28 with TRBJ2-7; possibly TRBD2 for D (7 bases). This CDR3 region has 15 residues. In germline, CDR1 is MDHEN, CDR2 SYDVKM. The V end was cut by 8 bases, the J end by 3 bases, with 20 bases between. The CDR3 sequence: CASLPSRGPGYEQYL. The CDR3 coding sequence is TGTGCCAGCCTCCCCTCGCGGGGGCCGGGCTACGAGCAGTACTTA.

V usage is TRBV20-1 and J usage is TRBJ1-5; D is possibly TRBD1 (6 bases). Germline-derived CDR1 and CDR2 are DFQATT and SNEGSKA (reference sequence). This CDR3 is built from 15 residues. Deletions cut 6 bases from V and 5 bases from J, with 20 bases between. The CDR3 DNA is TGCAGTGCACAAGAAAGGATAAGGGGGGATCAGCCCCAGCATTTT. It codes for CSAQERIRGDQPQHF.

This clonotype was found many times. J is TRBJ2-2 and V is TRBV12-3 or TRBV12-4; D is unclear. The CDR3 loop spans 14 amino acids. The ends were cut back, 3 bases at V and 8 bases at J, with 13 bases in the middle. CDR3 protein: CASSFPRVGGELFF. Written as DNA, the CDR3 is TGTGCCAGCAGTTTCCCTAGGGTTGGTGGGGAGCTGTTTTTT.

The V gene is TRBV11-3, the J gene TRBJ2-7; perhaps TRBD1 as D (5 bases). The CDR3 spans 16 residues. V lost 0 bases to trimming and J lost 2 bases, with 14 bases between them. The germline V gene encodes CDR1 SGHNT and CDR2 YENEEA. CDR3 protein: CASSLDVQGCTYEQYF. The CDR3 nucleotides are TGTGCCAGCAGCTTAGATGTCCAGGGTTGTACCTACGAGCAGTACTTC.